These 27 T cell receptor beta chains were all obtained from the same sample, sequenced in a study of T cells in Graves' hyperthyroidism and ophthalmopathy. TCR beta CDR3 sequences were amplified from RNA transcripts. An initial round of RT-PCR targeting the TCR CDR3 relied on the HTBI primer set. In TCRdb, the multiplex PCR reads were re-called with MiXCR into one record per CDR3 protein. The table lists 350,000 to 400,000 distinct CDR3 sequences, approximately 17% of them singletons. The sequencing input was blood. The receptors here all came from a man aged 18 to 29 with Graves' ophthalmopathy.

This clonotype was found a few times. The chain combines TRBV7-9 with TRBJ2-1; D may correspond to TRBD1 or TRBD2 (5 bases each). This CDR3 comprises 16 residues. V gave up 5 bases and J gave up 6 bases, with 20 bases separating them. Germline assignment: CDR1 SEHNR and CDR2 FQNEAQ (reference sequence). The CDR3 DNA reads TGTGCCAGCAGCCCCGGGGCGCTTGTTGGGGGCAATGAGCAGTTCTTC. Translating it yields CASSPGALVGGNEQFF.

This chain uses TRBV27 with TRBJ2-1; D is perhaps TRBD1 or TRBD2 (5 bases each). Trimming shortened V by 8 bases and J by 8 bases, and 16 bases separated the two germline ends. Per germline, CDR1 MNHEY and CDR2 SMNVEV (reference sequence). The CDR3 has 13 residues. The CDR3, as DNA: TGTGCCAGCGGGGTCGCCGGGGCATATGAGCAGTTCTTC. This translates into CASGVAGAYEQFF.

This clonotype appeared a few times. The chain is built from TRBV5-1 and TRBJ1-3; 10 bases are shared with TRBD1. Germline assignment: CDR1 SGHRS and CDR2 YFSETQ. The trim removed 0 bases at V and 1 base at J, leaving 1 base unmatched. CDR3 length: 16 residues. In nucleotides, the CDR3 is TGCGCCAGCAGCTTGGGACAGGGGGCGTCTGGAAACACCATATATTTT. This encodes CASSLGQGASGNTIYF. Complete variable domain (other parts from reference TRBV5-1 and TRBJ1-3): KAGVTQTPRYLIKTRGQQVTLSCSPISGHRSVSWYQQTPGQGLQFLFEYFSETQRNKGNFPGRFSGRQFSNSRSEMNVSTLELGDSALYLCASSLGQGASGNTIYFGEGSWLTVV.

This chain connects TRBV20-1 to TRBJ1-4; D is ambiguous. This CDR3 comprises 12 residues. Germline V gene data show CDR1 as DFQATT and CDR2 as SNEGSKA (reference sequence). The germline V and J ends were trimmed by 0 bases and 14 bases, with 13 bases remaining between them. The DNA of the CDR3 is TGCAGTGCTAGAGATTACCGACATCATCTGTTTTTT. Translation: CSARDYRHHLFF.

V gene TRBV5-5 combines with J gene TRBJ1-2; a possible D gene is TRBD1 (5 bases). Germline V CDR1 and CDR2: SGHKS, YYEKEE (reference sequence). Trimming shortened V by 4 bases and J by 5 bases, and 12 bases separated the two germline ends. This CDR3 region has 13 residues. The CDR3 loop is CASSLTELYGYTF. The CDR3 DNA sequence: TGTGCCAGCAGCCTGACAGAGCTTTATGGCTACACCTTC.

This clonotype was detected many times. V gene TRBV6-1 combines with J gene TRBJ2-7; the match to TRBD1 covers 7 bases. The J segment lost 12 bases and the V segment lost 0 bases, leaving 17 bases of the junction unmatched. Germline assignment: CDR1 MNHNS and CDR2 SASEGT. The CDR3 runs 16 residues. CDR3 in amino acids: CASSEAQGWQGVYVYF. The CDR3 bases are TGTGCCAGCAGTGAAGCGCAAGGTTGGCAGGGGGTGTACGTGTACTTC.

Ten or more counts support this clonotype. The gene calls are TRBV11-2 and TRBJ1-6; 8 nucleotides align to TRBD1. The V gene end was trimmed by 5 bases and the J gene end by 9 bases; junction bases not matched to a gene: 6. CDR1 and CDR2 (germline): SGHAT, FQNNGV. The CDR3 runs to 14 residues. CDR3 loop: CASSADRGSSPLHF. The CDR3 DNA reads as TGTGCCAGCAGCGCCGACAGGGGTAGTTCACCCCTCCACTTT.

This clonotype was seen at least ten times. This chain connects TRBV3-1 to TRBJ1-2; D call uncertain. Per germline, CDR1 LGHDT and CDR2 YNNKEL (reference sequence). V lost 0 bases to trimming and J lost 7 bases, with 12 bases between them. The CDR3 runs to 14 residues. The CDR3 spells CASSQDIAPVGYTF. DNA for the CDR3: TGTGCCAGCAGCCAAGATATCGCCCCAGTTGGCTACACCTTC.

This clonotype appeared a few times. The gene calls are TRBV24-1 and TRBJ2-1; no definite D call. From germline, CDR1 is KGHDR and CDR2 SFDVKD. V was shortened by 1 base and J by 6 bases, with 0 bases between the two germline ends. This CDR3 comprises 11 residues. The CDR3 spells CATSDFNEQFF. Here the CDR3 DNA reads TGTGCCACCAGTGATTTCAATGAGCAGTTCTTC.

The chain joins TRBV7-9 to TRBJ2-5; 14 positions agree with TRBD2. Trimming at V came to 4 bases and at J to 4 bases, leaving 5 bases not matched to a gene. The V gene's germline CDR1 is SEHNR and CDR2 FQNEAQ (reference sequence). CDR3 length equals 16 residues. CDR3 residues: CASSSTGTSGGETQYF. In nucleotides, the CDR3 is TGTGCCAGCAGCTCTACCGGGACTAGCGGGGGAGAGACCCAGTACTTC.

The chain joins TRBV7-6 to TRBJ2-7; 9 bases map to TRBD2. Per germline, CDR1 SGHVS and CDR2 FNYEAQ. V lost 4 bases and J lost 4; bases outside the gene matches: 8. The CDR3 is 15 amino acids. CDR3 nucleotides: TGTGCCAGCAGCTCCGGCGGGGGGGCCGGATACGAGCAGTACTTC. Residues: CASSSGGGAGYEQYF.

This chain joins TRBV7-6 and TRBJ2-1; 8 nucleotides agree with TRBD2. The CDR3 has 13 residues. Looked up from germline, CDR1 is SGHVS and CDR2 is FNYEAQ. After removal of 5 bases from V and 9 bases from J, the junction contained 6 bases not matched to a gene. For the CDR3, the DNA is TGTGCCAGCAGCGCAGGACTAGCATCTGAGCAGTTCTTC. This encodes CASSAGLASEQFF.

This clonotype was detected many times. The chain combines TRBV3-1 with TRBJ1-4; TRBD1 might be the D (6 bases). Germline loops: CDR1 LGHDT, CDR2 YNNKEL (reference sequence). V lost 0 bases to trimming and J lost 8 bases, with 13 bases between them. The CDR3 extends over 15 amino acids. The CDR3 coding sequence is TGTGCCAGCAGCCAAGATGGGGGCAGCGGGGAAAAACTGTTTTTT. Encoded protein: CASSQDGGSGEKLFF.

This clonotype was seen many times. The CDR3 loop reads CASSPPRQGITDTQYF. In DNA form, the CDR3 reads TGTGCCAGCTCACCACCGAGACAGGGGATCACAGATACGCAGTATTTT. The chain couples TRBV18 to TRBJ2-3; TRBD1 matches 8 bases. Trimming took 0 bases from V and 2 from J; bases not matched to a gene: 4. In germline, CDR1 is KGHSH, CDR2 LQKENI. CDR3 size: 16 residues. The full variable domain, rest sourced from reference TRBV18 and TRBJ2-3, is NAGVMQNPRHLVRRRGQEARLRCSPMKGHSHVYWYRQLPEEGLKFMVYLQKENIIDESGMPKERFSAEFPKEGPSILRIQQVVRGDSAAYFCASSPPRQGITDTQYFGPGTRLTVL.

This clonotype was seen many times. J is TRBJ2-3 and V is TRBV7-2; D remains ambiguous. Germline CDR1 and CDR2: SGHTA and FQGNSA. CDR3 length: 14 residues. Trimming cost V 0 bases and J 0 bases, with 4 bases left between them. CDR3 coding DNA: TGTGCCAGCAGCTTAGCGGCCAGCACAGATACGCAGTATTTT. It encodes CASSLAASTDTQYF.

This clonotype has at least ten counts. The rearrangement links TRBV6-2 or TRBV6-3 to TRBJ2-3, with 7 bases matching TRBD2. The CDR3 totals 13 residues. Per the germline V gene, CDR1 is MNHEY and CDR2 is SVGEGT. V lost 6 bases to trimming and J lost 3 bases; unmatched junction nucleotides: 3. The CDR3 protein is CASSTSVTDTQYF. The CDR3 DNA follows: TGTGCCAGCAGCACTAGCGTGACAGATACGCAGTATTTT.

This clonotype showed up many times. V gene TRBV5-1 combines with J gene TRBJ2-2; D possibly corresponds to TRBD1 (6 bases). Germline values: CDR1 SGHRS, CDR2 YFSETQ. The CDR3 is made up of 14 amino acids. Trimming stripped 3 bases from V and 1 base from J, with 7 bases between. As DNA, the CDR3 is TGCGCCAGCAGCTCGGGACAGAACACCGGGGAGCTGTTTTTT. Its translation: CASSSGQNTGELFF.

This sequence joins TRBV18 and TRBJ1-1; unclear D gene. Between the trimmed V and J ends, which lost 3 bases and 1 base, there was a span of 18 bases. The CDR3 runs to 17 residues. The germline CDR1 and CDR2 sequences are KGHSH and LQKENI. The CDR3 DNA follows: TGTGCCAGCTCACCTCCCGGCGGGTCGGGAGGGAACACTGAAGCTTTCTTT. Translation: CASSPPGGSGGNTEAFF.

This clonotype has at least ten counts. The CDR3 is CASRNLRGPGLETQYF. CDR3 DNA sequence: TGTGCCAGCAGGAACCTCCGGGGCCCAGGTTTGGAGACCCAGTACTTC. V is TRBV2 and J is TRBJ2-5; either TRBD1 or TRBD2 may supply D (5 bases each). The CDR3 is 16 residues long. CDR1 and CDR2 (germline): SNHLY, FYNNEI. Trimming took 6 bases from V and 5 from J, leaving 22 bases between them.

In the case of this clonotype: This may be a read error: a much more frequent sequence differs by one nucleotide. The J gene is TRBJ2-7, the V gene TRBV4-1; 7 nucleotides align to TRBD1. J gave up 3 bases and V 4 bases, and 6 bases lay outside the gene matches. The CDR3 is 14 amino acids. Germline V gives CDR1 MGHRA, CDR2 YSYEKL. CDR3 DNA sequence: TGCGCCAGCAGCCCCCGGGACAGCTACTACGAGCAGTACTTC. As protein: CASSPRDSYYEQYF.

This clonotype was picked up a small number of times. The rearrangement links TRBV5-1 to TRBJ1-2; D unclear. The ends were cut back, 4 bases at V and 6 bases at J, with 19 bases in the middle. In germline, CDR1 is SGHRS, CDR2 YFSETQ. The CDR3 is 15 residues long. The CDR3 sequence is CASSPPSTEYHGYTF. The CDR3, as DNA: TGCGCCAGCAGCCCCCCCTCGACTGAGTACCATGGCTACACCTTC. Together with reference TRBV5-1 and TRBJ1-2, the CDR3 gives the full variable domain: KAGVTQTPRYLIKTRGQQVTLSCSPISGHRSVSWYQQTPGQGLQFLFEYFSETQRNKGNFPGRFSGRQFSNSRSEMNVSTLELGDSALYLCASSPPSTEYHGYTFGSGTRLTVV.

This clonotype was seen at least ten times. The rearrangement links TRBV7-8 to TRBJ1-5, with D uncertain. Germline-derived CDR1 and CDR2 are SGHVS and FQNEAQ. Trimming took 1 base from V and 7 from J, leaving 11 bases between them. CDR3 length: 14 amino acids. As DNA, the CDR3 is TGTGCCAGCAGCTTAGATAGGGAAGCACAGCCCCAGCATTTT. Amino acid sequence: CASSLDREAQPQHF.

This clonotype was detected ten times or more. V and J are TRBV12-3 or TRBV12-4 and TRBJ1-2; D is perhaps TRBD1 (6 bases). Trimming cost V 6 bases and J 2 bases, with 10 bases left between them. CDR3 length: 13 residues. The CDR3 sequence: CASSQTGNYGYTF. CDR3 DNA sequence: TGTGCCAGCAGCCAAACAGGGAACTATGGCTACACCTTC.

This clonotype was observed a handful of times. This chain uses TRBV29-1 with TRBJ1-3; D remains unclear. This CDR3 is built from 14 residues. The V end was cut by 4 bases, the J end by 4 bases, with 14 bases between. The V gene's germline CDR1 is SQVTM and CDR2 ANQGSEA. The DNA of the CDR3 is TGCAGCGTTGTAAACATCCCGGAGGGAAACACCATATATTTT. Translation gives CSVVNIPEGNTIYF.

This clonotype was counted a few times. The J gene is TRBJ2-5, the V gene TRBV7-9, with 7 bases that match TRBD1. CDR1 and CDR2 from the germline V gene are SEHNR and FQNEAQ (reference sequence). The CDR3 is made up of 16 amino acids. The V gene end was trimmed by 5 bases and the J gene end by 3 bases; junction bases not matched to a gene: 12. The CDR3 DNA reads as TGTGCCAGCAGCCCCCCACGCCGGGACAGAAAAGAGACCCAGTACTTC. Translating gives CASSPPRRDRKETQYF.

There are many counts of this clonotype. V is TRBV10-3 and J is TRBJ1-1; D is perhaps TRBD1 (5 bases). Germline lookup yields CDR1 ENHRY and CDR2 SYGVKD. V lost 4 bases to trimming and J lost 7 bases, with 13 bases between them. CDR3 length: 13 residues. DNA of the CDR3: TGTGCCATCAGTGGGGGGGGTAATCATGAAGCTTTCTTT. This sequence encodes CAISGGGNHEAFF.

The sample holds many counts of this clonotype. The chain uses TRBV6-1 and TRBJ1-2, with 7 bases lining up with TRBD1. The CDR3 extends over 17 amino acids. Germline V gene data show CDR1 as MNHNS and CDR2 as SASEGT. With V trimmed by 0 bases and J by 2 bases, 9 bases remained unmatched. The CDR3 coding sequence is TGTGCCAGCAGTGAAGCCAGGGGACAGACAATAAACTATGGCTACACCTTC. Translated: CASSEARGQTINYGYTF.